Shown below are 30 T cell receptor beta chains from a single sample sequenced in a study of cytotoxic CD8 clonotypes in ibrutinib-treated CLL. The assay was immunoSEQ multiplex PCR, and TCRdb's table has in-frame clones only and misses some. The repertoire holds tens of thousands of clones, with 55% to 75% as singletons. Sequencing used PBMCs, obtained after 12 months of ibrutinib treatment. The receptors come from a human donor with chronic lymphocytic leukemia.

The J gene is TRBJ2-7, the V gene TRBV14; 15 nucleotides match TRBD2. Germline V gene sequence: CDR1 SGHDN, CDR2 FVKESK. The CDR3 consists of 20 residues. The trim removed 0 bases at V and 12 bases at J, leaving 21 bases unmatched. For the CDR3, the DNA is TGTGCCAGCAGCCAAGATATTGGCAGGGCTATGTGGACTAGCGGGAGGGGATTGTACTTC. Translation gives CASSQDIGRAMWTSGRGLYF. Complete variable domain (other parts from reference TRBV14 and TRBJ2-7): EAGVTQFPSHSVIEKGQTVTLRCDPISGHDNLYWYRRVMGKEIKFLLHFVKESKQDESGMPNNRFLAERTGGTYSTLKVQPAELEDSGVYFCASSQDIGRAMWTSGRGLYFGPGTRLTVT.

This chain connects TRBV9 to TRBJ1-1; D gene unclear. The CDR3 is 13 amino acids. The V end was cut by 0 bases, the J end by 2 bases, with 5 bases between. Germline V gene sequence: CDR1 SGDLS, CDR2 YYNGEE. This chain's CDR3 is CASSVGSNTEAFF. CDR3 bases: TGTGCCAGCAGCGTAGGATCTAACACTGAAGCTTTCTTT.

Only a few counts were recorded for this clone. The chain couples TRBV7-8 to TRBJ2-1; TRBD1 agrees at 7 bases. The junction had 4 bases not matched to a gene; V was cut back by 5 bases and J by 9 bases. This CDR3 has 12 amino acids. Per the germline V gene, CDR1 is SGHVS and CDR2 is FQNEAQ. CDR3 loop: CASSTTGFEQFF. Here the CDR3 DNA reads TGTGCCAGCAGCACGACAGGGTTTGAGCAGTTCTTC.

The V and J genes are TRBV2 and TRBJ1-1, with a tentative D call TRBD1 (6 bases). The CDR3 is made up of 15 amino acids. CDR1 SNHLY and CDR2 FYNNEI come from the germline V gene. Trimming left V 6 bases short and J 1 base short, with 15 bases between. CDR3 DNA: TGTGCCAGCAGAGTGGGAGGGGGGGCGAACACTGAAGCTTTCTTT. This codes for CASRVGGGANTEAFF.

The rearrangement uses TRBV7-9 and TRBJ2-3, with a possible D match to TRBD2 (6 bases). Germline V gene sequence: CDR1 SEHNR, CDR2 FQNEAQ (reference sequence). V dropped 6 bases and J dropped 5 bases, with 15 bases sitting between them. This CDR3 comprises 14 residues. CDR3 bases: TGTGCCAGCAGTGCCCAGGAGGGATTAGATACGCAGTATTTT. Amino acids: CASSAQEGLDTQYF.

This clone was observed a handful of times. This rearrangement joins TRBV7-2 to TRBJ2-3; D is uncertain. The CDR3 runs 11 residues. The germline CDR1 and CDR2 sequences are SGHTA and FQGNSA. With 5 bases removed from V and 6 bases from J, the gap between germline ends came to 6 bases. The CDR3 reads CASSRSDTQYF. CDR3 sequence (DNA): TGTGCCAGCAGCCGGTCGGATACGCAGTATTTT.

This clone occurred a few times. The rearrangement links TRBV30 to TRBJ1-2; D is perhaps TRBD1 (5 bases). V lost 1 base, J lost 6 bases, and 12 bases lay in between. This CDR3 has 13 amino acids. Looked up from germline, CDR1 is GTSNPN and CDR2 is SVGIG (reference sequence). The CDR3 reads CAWSAGKRDGYTF. CDR3 bases: TGTGCCTGGAGTGCAGGGAAGCGAGATGGCTACACCTTC.

The chain recombines TRBV18 with TRBJ2-5; TRBD2 might be the D (6 bases). Germline CDR1 and CDR2: KGHSH and LQKENI. Trimming shortened V by 6 bases and J by 5 bases, and 16 bases separated the two germline ends. This CDR3 spans 14 amino acids. CDR3 in DNA: TGTGCCAGCTCGACCGGGTCGGCGGGGGAGACCCAGTACTTC. This encodes CASSTGSAGETQYF.

The CDR3 loop reads CSVGGLRINTEAFF. In DNA, the CDR3 is TGCAGCGTTGGTGGCCTAAGAATAAACACTGAAGCTTTCTTT. The chain recombines TRBV29-1 with TRBJ1-1; D is undetermined. V dropped 4 bases and J dropped 2 bases, with 14 bases sitting between them. CDR3 length equals 14 residues. Germline V gene sequence: CDR1 SQVTM, CDR2 ANQGSEA.

The rearrangement links TRBV4-3 to TRBJ2-1, with TRBD2 identical over 9 bases. Trimming at V came to 6 bases and at J to 4 bases, leaving 7 bases not matched to a gene. Germline loops: CDR1 LGHNA, CDR2 YSLEER. This CDR3 contains 15 residues. The chain's CDR3 is CASRLGREGYNEQFF. The CDR3 DNA reads as TGCGCCAGCAGGCTAGGGCGGGAGGGATACAATGAGCAGTTCTTC.

This sequence joins TRBV4-2 and TRBJ2-7, with no clear D. Between the trimmed V and J ends, which lost 5 bases and 2 bases, there was a span of 7 bases. The CDR3 runs to 12 residues. Germline CDR1 and CDR2: LGHNA and YNFKEQ. The DNA of the CDR3 is TGTGCCAGCAGCTTAGGTGCCTACGAGCAGTACTTC. This encodes CASSLGAYEQYF.

This clone was picked up a small number of times. The chain joins TRBV6-1 to TRBJ2-2; no firm D call. Trimming stripped 1 base from V and 4 bases from J, with 4 bases between. Germline V lookup: CDR1 MNHNS, CDR2 SASEGT. The CDR3 is made up of 13 amino acids. The CDR3 loop is CASSEGVTGELFF. The CDR3 region has the DNA TGTGCCAGCAGTGAAGGGGTCACCGGGGAGCTGTTTTTT.

This chain links TRBV5-1 with TRBJ1-4; D possibly corresponds to TRBD1 (5 bases). The V end was cut by 3 bases, the J end by 1 base, with 7 bases between. The CDR3 runs 14 residues. Germline-derived CDR1 and CDR2 are SGHRS and YFSETQ. CDR3 protein: CASSSTVTNEKLFF. For the CDR3, the DNA is TGCGCCAGCAGCTCGACAGTAACTAATGAAAAACTGTTTTTT.

The chain links TRBV6-1 to TRBJ2-3; TRBD1 might be the D (5 bases). Germline values: CDR1 MNHNS, CDR2 SASEGT. Trimming left V 0 bases short and J 0 bases short, with 13 bases between. The CDR3 loop spans 17 amino acids. This CDR3 is CASSEAGWGPSTDTQYF. The CDR3 DNA follows: TGTGCCAGCAGTGAAGCGGGGTGGGGCCCTAGCACAGATACGCAGTATTTT.

This chain connects TRBV7-8 to TRBJ2-1; D unclear. Germline-derived CDR1 and CDR2 are SGHVS and FQNEAQ. Trimming removed 5 bases from V and 8 bases from J, with 13 bases in between. The CDR3 sequence is 13 residues long. The CDR3 reads CASSPNRLHEQFF. The CDR3 DNA follows: TGTGCCAGCAGCCCCAACCGGCTCCATGAGCAGTTCTTC.

J is TRBJ2-7 and V is TRBV7-6, with D maybe TRBD1 (6 bases). V gave up 4 bases and J gave up 7 bases, with 17 bases separating them. The CDR3 length is 14 residues. The V gene's germline CDR1 is SGHVS and CDR2 FNYEAQ. The CDR3 protein is CASSYGGQGREQYF. Here the CDR3 DNA reads TGTGCCAGCAGCTACGGCGGCCAGGGGCGTGAGCAGTACTTC.

The chain has TRBV19 and TRBJ2-1, with D possibly matching TRBD1 (6 bases). This CDR3 is 15 amino acids long. V dropped 5 bases and J dropped 0 bases, with 11 bases sitting between them. Germline-derived CDR1 and CDR2 are LNHDA and SQIVND (reference sequence). CDR3 sequence (DNA): TGTGCCAGTAGTCTGGACAGTCGCTCCTACAATGAGCAGTTCTTC. It yields the protein CASSLDSRSYNEQFF.

CDR3 region: CASKAGQGYYNEQFF. DNA for the CDR3: TGTGCCAGTAAAGCGGGACAGGGTTACTACAATGAGCAGTTCTTC. This sequence joins TRBV19 and TRBJ2-1; 9 bases fit TRBD1. The V segment lost 7 bases and the J segment 3 bases; nucleotides outside the gene matches: 7. This CDR3 has 15 residues. CDR1 is LNHDA and CDR2 is SQIVND in the germline V gene (reference sequence).

The chain has TRBV28 and TRBJ2-1; 8 nucleotides match TRBD2. The CDR3 has 15 residues. Germline V gene data show CDR1 as MDHEN and CDR2 as SYDVKM. With V trimmed by 6 bases and J by 7 bases, 11 bases remained unmatched. This chain's CDR3 is CASSPQREWSNEQFF. The CDR3 DNA reads TGTGCCAGCAGCCCCCAGCGGGAGTGGTCGAATGAGCAGTTCTTC.

V and J are TRBV6-5 and TRBJ2-1, with D maybe TRBD1 (6 bases). The CDR3 is 13 residues long. V lost 5 bases, J lost 9 bases, and 14 bases lay in between. The germline V gene encodes CDR1 MNHEY and CDR2 SVGAGI. CDR3 DNA: TGTGCCAGCAGTATACAGGGTATCGGTGAGCAGTTCTTC. Translation gives CASSIQGIGEQFF.

This clone was seen more than once but under ten times. The chain uses TRBV19 and TRBJ2-2; 9 positions match TRBD2. V shed 5 bases and J 1 base; nucleotides not matched to a gene: 11. The CDR3 totals 18 residues. Germline assignment: CDR1 LNHDA and CDR2 SQIVND (reference sequence). CDR3 loop: CASSVGGVAGVNTGELFF. The CDR3 region has the DNA TGTGCCAGTAGTGTCGGTGGGGTAGCGGGAGTGAACACCGGGGAGCTGTTTTTT. The whole variable domain, filled in from reference TRBV19 and TRBJ2-2, reads DGGITQSPKYLFRKEGQNVTLSCEQNLNHDAMYWYRQDPGQGLRLIYYSQIVNDFQKGDIAEGYSVSREKKESFPLTVTSAQKNPTAFYLCASSVGGVAGVNTGELFFGEGSRLTVL.

This clone was counted a few times. The chain has TRBV20-1 and TRBJ1-1; D gene ambiguous. This CDR3 spans 11 amino acids. CDR1 is DFQATT, CDR2 SNEGSKA, per germline (reference sequence). CDR3 DNA sequence: TGCAACGCTTGGGGGAACACTGAAGCTTTCTTT. Translated: CNAWGNTEAFF.

The chain recombines TRBV5-1 with TRBJ2-3, with 7 bases matching TRBD1. The germline V gene has CDR1 SGHRS and CDR2 YFSETQ. This CDR3 is 16 amino acids long. The V segment lost 4 bases and the J segment 1 base; nucleotides outside the gene matches: 9. The CDR3 loop reads CASSLPGQRGTDTQYF. In DNA form, the CDR3 reads TGCGCCAGCAGCCTGCCGGGACAGAGAGGCACAGATACGCAGTATTTT.

The chain links TRBV28 to TRBJ2-2; TRBD2 aligns across 8 bases. The germline gives CDR1 MDHEN, CDR2 SYDVKM. This CDR3 is built from 21 residues. V lost 7 bases to trimming and J lost 0 bases; unmatched junction nucleotides: 22. Here the CDR3 reads CASKVGLLPSGPQSNTGELFF. The CDR3 DNA reads as TGTGCCAGCAAGGTGGGATTACTTCCTAGCGGGCCGCAATCGAACACCGGGGAGCTGTTTTTT.

The chain has TRBV11-2 and TRBJ1-4, with 7 bases that match TRBD1. The CDR3 length is 15 residues. Germline-derived CDR1 and CDR2 are SGHAT and FQNNGV. The V segment lost 5 bases and the J segment 7 bases; nucleotides outside the gene matches: 10. DNA for the CDR3: TGTGCCAGCAGCCCGACAGGGTCTTGGGGTGAAAAACTGTTTTTT. Protein product: CASSPTGSWGEKLFF.

This clone was observed a handful of times. V gene TRBV7-6 combines with J gene TRBJ2-7; a weak D match, TRBD1 (6 bases). The CDR3 runs 16 residues. The V end lost 5 bases, the J end lost 0 bases, and 17 bases lay between the germline ends. Germline V gives CDR1 SGHVS, CDR2 FNYEAQ. This CDR3 is CASSPQGQLYSYEQYF. The CDR3 region has the DNA TGTGCCAGCAGCCCCCAAGGACAGCTTTACTCCTACGAGCAGTACTTC. The entire variable domain, with the rest obtained from reference TRBV7-6 and TRBJ2-7, is as follows: GAGVSQSPRYKVTKRGQDVALRCDPISGHVSLYWYRQALGQGPEFLTYFNYEAQQDKSGLPNDRFSAERPEGSISTLTIQRTEQRDSAMYRCASSPQGQLYSYEQYFGPGTRLTVT.

V gene TRBV18 combines with J gene TRBJ2-5; D is ambiguous. CDR3 length: 12 residues. CDR1 is KGHSH and CDR2 is LQKENI in the germline V gene. With 3 bases removed from V and 3 bases from J, the gap between germline ends came to 5 bases. CDR3 sequence reads: CASSPVEETQYF. CDR3 sequence (DNA): TGTGCCAGCTCACCCGTAGAAGAGACCCAGTACTTC.

The chain is built from TRBV19 and TRBJ2-1; the D gene is possibly TRBD2 (5 bases). This CDR3 is built from 16 residues. Germline V gene data show CDR1 as LNHDA and CDR2 as SQIVND (reference sequence). V gave up 3 bases and J gave up 7 bases, with 19 bases separating them. The CDR3 coding sequence is TGTGCCAGTAGTATCGGTGCTCGTCGGGGTGATAATGAGCAGTTCTTC. Translation gives CASSIGARRGDNEQFF.

The CDR3 coding sequence is TGTGCCAGTAGTATGGGGACTAGCGGGAGGGCCTACGAGCAGTACTTC. It codes for CASSMGTSGRAYEQYF. The chain links TRBV19 to TRBJ2-7; 16 bases are a match to TRBD2. V was pared by 3 bases and J by 2 bases, with 1 base of the junction left unmatched. The CDR3 runs 16 residues. The germline CDR1 and CDR2 sequences are LNHDA and SQIVND (reference sequence).

The rearrangement joins TRBV5-1 to TRBJ1-1; D remains unclear. Per the germline V gene, CDR1 is SGHRS and CDR2 is YFSETQ. The CDR3 is made up of 13 amino acids. V gave up 4 bases and J gave up 2 bases, with 9 bases separating them. The CDR3 loop is CASSPDGNTEAFF. CDR3 in DNA: TGCGCCAGCAGCCCCGACGGAAACACTGAAGCTTTCTTT.